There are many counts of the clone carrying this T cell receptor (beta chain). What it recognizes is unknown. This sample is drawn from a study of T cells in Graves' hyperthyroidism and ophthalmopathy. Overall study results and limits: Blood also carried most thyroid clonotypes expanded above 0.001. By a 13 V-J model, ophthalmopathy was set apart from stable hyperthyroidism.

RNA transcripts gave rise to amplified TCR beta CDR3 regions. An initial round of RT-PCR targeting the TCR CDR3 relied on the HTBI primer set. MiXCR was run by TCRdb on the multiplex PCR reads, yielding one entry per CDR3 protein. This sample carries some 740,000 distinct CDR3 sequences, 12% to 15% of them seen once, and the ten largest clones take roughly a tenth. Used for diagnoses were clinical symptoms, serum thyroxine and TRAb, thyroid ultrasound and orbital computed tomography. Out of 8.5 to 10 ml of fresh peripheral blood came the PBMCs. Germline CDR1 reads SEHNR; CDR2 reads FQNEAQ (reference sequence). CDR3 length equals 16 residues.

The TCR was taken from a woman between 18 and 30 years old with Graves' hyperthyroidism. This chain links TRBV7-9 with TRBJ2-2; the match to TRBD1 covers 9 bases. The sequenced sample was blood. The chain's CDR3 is CAFDGRPGTGSGELFF. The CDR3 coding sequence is TGTGCTTTCGACGGGCGTCCCGGGACAGGGTCTGGGGAGCTGTTTTTT.